This is a list of T cell receptor beta chains from one sample in a study of T-cell reconstitution after alpha-beta-depleted transplantation in children. TCRdb used MiXCR to reprocess the PCR reads, holding one entry per CDR3 protein. The sample consists of around 93,000 distinct CDR3 sequences, 7% to 10% of them appearing once. Source: PBMCs from the stem cell graft donor, taken from the stem cell graft. The receptors originated from a human donor who donated a stem cell graft to a child with congenital amegakaryocytic thrombocytopenia. The CDR3 runs from the conserved cysteine through the conserved F or W. D genes are given only for firm matches. A row's size may be missing; if present it is once, few, many or a size class.

>.|TRBV28|TRBJ1-4|.
TGTGCCAGCAGTGTCATGAGGGGGGTCGAAAAACTGTTTTTT
CASSVMRGVEKLFF
>few|TRBV7-4|TRBJ2-7|.
TGTGCCAGCAGCCGTAGCGACGAGCAGTACTTC
CASSRSDEQYF
>many|TRBV5-4|TRBJ2-6|TRBD1
TGTGCCAGCAGCTTGTCGGGGGACAGGGCTCGAATGGCTGGGGCCAACGTCCTGACTTTC
CASSLSGDRARMAGANVLTF
>many|TRBV12-3/TRBV12-4|TRBJ1-2|.
TGTGCCAGCAGCCCCTTTCTCTCGTCCGGCTACACCTTC
CASSPFLSSGYTF
>few|TRBV7-2|TRBJ1-1|.
TGTGCCAGCAGCTTAGGCCCACAGAACACTGAAGCTTTCTTT
CASSLGPQNTEAFF
>.|TRBV4-3|TRBJ1-1|TRBD1
TGCGCCAGCAGCCAGAGATGGGGACAGTCGAACACTGAAGCTTTCTTT
CASSQRWGQSNTEAFF
>.|TRBV30|TRBJ2-7|.
TGTGCCTGGAGTTTAGGGACTGGCGACGAGCAGTACTTC
CAWSLGTGDEQYF
>many|TRBV12-3/TRBV12-4|TRBJ1-1|.
TGTGCCAGCAGCCAGACAGTGAGCTTCGAAGCTTTCTTT
CASSQTVSFEAFF
>many|TRBV11-2|TRBJ1-1|TRBD1
TGTGCCAGCAGCCGCGGACAGGGGGCTTGGGGCACTGAAGCTTTCTTT
CASSRGQGAWGTEAFF
>few|TRBV15|TRBJ2-1|.
TGTGCCACCAGCAGAGCGGAGTCCGATGAGCAGTTCTTC
CATSRAESDEQFF
>.|TRBV24-1|TRBJ2-3|.
TGTGCCACCAGTGATATTACATACGGGACAAGGGGAGGAGATACGCAGTATTTT
CATSDITYGTRGGDTQYF
>.|TRBV12-3/TRBV12-4|TRBJ2-5|TRBD1
TGTGCCAGCACCTTCGGGACAGCACAAGAGACCCAGTACTTC
CASTFGTAQETQYF
>many|TRBV12-3/TRBV12-4|TRBJ1-2|.
TGTGCCAGCCCTGGAGAGGGTTTCGAAGGCTACACCTTC
CASPGEGFEGYTF
>many|TRBV20-1|TRBJ2-5|.
TGCAGTGCTAGTCACGCAGGGGCCATAGCGGGAGAGACCCAGTACTTC
CSASHAGAIAGETQYF
>many|TRBV20-1|TRBJ1-5|.
TGCAGTGCTAGGGGGGTGGGCGTTCAGCCCCAGCATTTT
CSARGVGVQPQHF
>few|TRBV20-1|TRBJ2-3|TRBD2
TGCAGTGCTAGAGAGACAGCGGGGGGCCAAGATACGCAGTATTTT
CSARETAGGQDTQYF
>many|TRBV2|TRBJ1-6|.
TGTGCCAGCAGTGAAATGAGCTCCTATAATTCACCCCTCCACTTT
CASSEMSSYNSPLHF